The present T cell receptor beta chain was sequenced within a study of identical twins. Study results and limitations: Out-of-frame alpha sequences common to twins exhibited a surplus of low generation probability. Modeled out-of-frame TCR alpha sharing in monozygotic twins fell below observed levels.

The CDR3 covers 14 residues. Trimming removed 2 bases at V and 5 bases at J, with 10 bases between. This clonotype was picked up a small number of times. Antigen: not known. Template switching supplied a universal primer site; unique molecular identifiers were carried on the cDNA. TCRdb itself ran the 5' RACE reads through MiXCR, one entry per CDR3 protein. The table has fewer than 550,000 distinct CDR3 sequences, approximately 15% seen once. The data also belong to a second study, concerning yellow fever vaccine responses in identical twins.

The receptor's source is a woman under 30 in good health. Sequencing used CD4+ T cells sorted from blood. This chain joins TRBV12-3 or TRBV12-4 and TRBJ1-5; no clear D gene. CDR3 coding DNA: TGTGCCAGCAGTTTATTGGGGAGGGATCAGCCCCAGCATTTT. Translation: CASSLLGRDQPQHF.